This T cell receptor beta chain was sequenced for a study of Ad26.COV2.S vaccination and SARS-CoV-2 variants. Overall study: Donor was one of the participants in the Ad26.COV2.S arm of the COV1001 trial. Study results and limitations: Reported findings describe substantial breadth in spike-specific CD8+ and CD4+ T cell responses following vaccination.

On this clone itself: No antigen is known for it.

Using immunoSEQ multiplex PCR, the repertoire was profiled, and TCRdb retains in-frame clones only, with some absent. Of roughly 420,000 clones in the sample, more than 75% were seen once. Specified treatment: some 20 received Ad26.COV2.S at low or high dose, single or two shots; about 5 received placebo; per-sample allocation not given. Sampling happened 63 days after the first vaccine or placebo injection. Within Boston, the person who donated was an adult of 18-55 years. Its platform was an Ad26 vector, and its expressed antigen was Wuhan-strain SARS-CoV-2 spike. The input for sequencing was peripheral blood, taken in a trial of Ad26.COV2.S vaccine versus placebo. This sequence was found in a person aged 18 to 65 who received the Ad26.COV2.S COVID-19 vaccine or a placebo.

Here the CDR3 reads CASSSLGQSEKLFF. The CDR3 DNA reads as TGTGCCAGCAGTTCCTTGGGACAGTCGGAAAAACTGTTTTTT. The rearrangement uses TRBV28 and TRBJ1-4; 7 nucleotides match TRBD1. The CDR3 runs to 14 residues. Per the germline V gene, CDR1 is MDHEN and CDR2 is SYDVKM. V shed 4 bases, J shed 8 bases, and the junction held 7 bases outside the gene matches.